Following are 24 T cell receptor beta chains from one sample sequenced in a study of blood T cell repertoires in COVID-19. The repertoire was sequenced with immunoSEQ multiplex PCR; TCRdb's copy has only in-frame clones and lacks some. The sample lists roughly 100,000 clones, approximately 84% occurring once. The material sequenced was peripheral blood. All receptors come from a human donor in a cohort sampled during active COVID-19.

The chain combines TRBV27 with TRBJ2-7, with 7 bases aligning to TRBD1. CDR3 size: 14 residues. Germline CDR1 reads MNHEY; CDR2 reads SMNVEV (reference sequence). V lost 6 bases to trimming and J lost 0 bases; unmatched junction nucleotides: 5. CDR3 loop: CASRGQSPSYEQYF. CDR3 nucleotides: TGTGCCAGCAGGGGACAGTCCCCCTCCTACGAGCAGTACTTC.

The chain couples TRBV27 to TRBJ1-1, with a tentative D call TRBD1 (6 bases). CDR3 size: 15 residues. Deletions cut 1 base from V and 5 bases from J, with 14 bases between. Germline values: CDR1 MNHEY, CDR2 SMNVEV (reference sequence). The CDR3 nucleotides read TGTGCCAGCAGTTTATTCCAGGGGCGCGGAACTGAAGCTTTCTTT. This gives the protein CASSLFQGRGTEAFF.

The rearrangement uses TRBV6-6 and TRBJ1-1; D uncertain. The CDR3 consists of 12 residues. CDR1 and CDR2 (germline): MNHNY, SVGAGI (reference sequence). The V and J ends lost 5 bases and 4 bases respectively, with 8 bases between them. The DNA for the CDR3 is TGTGCCAGCAGTCCGTCCGGCACTGAAGCTTTCTTT. Protein product: CASSPSGTEAFF.

The chain carries TRBV5-1 and TRBJ1-1; D is possibly TRBD1 (5 bases). Trimming cost V 1 base and J 4 bases, with 5 bases left between them. CDR3 size: 12 residues. Germline V gene lookup returns CDR1 SGHRS and CDR2 YFSETQ. The CDR3, as DNA: TGCGCCAGCAGCTTGCAGGGCACTGAAGCTTTCTTT. Translation gives CASSLQGTEAFF.

The rearrangement uses TRBV24-1 and TRBJ2-1; TRBD2 matches at 8 bases. V was pared by 1 base and J by 3 bases, with 4 bases of the junction left unmatched. Germline CDR1 is KGHDR and CDR2 is SFDVKD. The length of the CDR3 is 16 residues. The CDR3 nucleotides read TGTGCCACCAGTGATTTACGAGCGGGGGTCTACAATGAGCAGTTCTTC. It codes for CATSDLRAGVYNEQFF.

This clone has only a few counts. The chain links TRBV7-2 to TRBJ2-7; 12 nucleotides align to TRBD2. In germline, CDR1 is SGHTA, CDR2 FQGNSA. Losses at the gene ends were 5 bases for V and 3 bases for J; bases not matched to a gene: 5. The CDR3 is made up of 15 amino acids. The CDR3 loop is CASSPRTSGVYEQYF. In DNA, the CDR3 is TGTGCCAGCAGCCCCCGGACTAGCGGGGTCTACGAGCAGTACTTC. Complete variable domain (other parts from reference TRBV7-2 and TRBJ2-7): GAGVSQSPSNKVTEKGKDVELRCDPISGHTALYWYRQSLGQGLEFLIYFQGNSAPDKSGLPSDRFSAERTGGSVSTLTIQRTQQEDSAVYLCASSPRTSGVYEQYFGPGTRLTVT.

This chain links TRBV19 with TRBJ1-2; 10 nucleotides line up with TRBD1. V trimming: 5 bases; J trimming: 6 bases; junction bases outside the gene matches: 6. Germline V gives CDR1 LNHDA, CDR2 SQIVND (reference sequence). This CDR3 comprises 14 residues. In DNA, the CDR3 is TGTGCCAGTAGTCTCCGGGACAGGGGAAATGGCTACACCTTC. Amino acids: CASSLRDRGNGYTF.

V and J are TRBV12-3 or TRBV12-4 and TRBJ1-1, with D perhaps matching TRBD1 (6 bases). Trimming removed 3 bases at V and 5 bases at J, with 10 bases between. This CDR3 is built from 13 residues. Written as DNA, the CDR3 is TGTGCCAGCAGTTTCAACAGGGAAACTGAAGCTTTCTTT. Encoded protein: CASSFNRETEAFF.

Comment on this clone: A read error may account for a junction end that differs from germline. This chain links TRBV24-1 with TRBJ2-5, with unresolved D. Germline V gives CDR1 KGHDR, CDR2 SFDVKD. This CDR3 spans 10 amino acids. CDR3 in amino acids: CATSDFTWHF. Here the CDR3 DNA reads TGTGCCACCAGTGATTTTACCTGGCACTTC.

The genes are TRBV9 and TRBJ1-1; no clear D gene. The CDR3 is 16 amino acids. The germline V and J ends were trimmed by 2 bases and 0 bases, with 14 bases remaining between them. Germline CDR1 and CDR2: SGDLS and YYNGEE. The CDR3: CASSVGVAVVNTEAFF. The DNA for the CDR3 is TGTGCCAGCAGCGTGGGAGTGGCCGTGGTGAACACTGAAGCTTTCTTT.

This clone was seen only once. For the CDR3, the DNA is TGTGCCAGTAGTATTGGGACAGGGGGAGACTATGGCTACACCTTC. It yields the protein CASSIGTGGDYGYTF. V usage is TRBV19 and J usage is TRBJ1-2; 11 positions agree with TRBD1. CDR1 and CDR2 (germline): LNHDA, SQIVND (reference sequence). The CDR3 covers 15 residues. V gave up 3 bases and J gave up 3 bases; unmatched junction bases: 3. Combining the CDR3 with reference TRBV19 and TRBJ1-2 gives the whole variable domain DGGITQSPKYLFRKEGQNVTLSCEQNLNHDAMYWYRQDPGQGLRLIYYSQIVNDFQKGDIAEGYSVSREKKESFPLTVTSAQKNPTAFYLCASSIGTGGDYGYTFGSGTRLTVV.

This chain connects TRBV6-1 to TRBJ1-1, with 9 bases aligning to TRBD1. Germline lookup yields CDR1 MNHNS and CDR2 SASEGT. The CDR3 spans 12 residues. Germline trimming cut 3 bases from V and 10 bases from J; bases unmatched to any gene: 3. The CDR3 protein is CASSDETGGAFF. The CDR3 DNA reads as TGTGCCAGCAGTGACGAGACAGGGGGAGCTTTCTTT.

The chain carries TRBV3-1 (or the pseudogene TRBV3-2) and TRBJ1-3, with 9 bases fitting TRBD1. Trimming removed 4 bases from V and 5 bases from J; junction bases left unmatched: 6. CDR1 is LGHDT and CDR2 is YNNKEL in the germline V gene (reference sequence). This CDR3 has 15 residues. This chain's CDR3 is CASSLTGTGRNTIYF. DNA of the CDR3: TGTGCCAGCAGCCTTACCGGGACAGGGAGAAACACCATATATTTT.

The rearrangement uses TRBV24-1 and TRBJ2-5, with D tentatively TRBD2 (6 bases). The CDR3 has 13 residues. V was pared by 4 bases and J by 5 bases, with 10 bases between. CDR1 is KGHDR and CDR2 is SFDVKD in the germline V gene. For the CDR3, the DNA is TGTGCCACCAGTGAGGGGAGGTGGGAGACCCAGTACTTC. Amino acid sequence: CATSEGRWETQYF.

The chain combines TRBV4-3 with TRBJ2-3, with 10 bases that match TRBD2. The CDR3 is 17 amino acids. Per germline, CDR1 LGHNA and CDR2 YSLEER. Trimming removed 1 base from V and 3 bases from J; junction bases left unmatched: 7. The CDR3 DNA sequence: TGCGCCAGCAGCCAAGGCAGCGAGCGGGGGGGTACAGATACGCAGTATTTT. Translated: CASSQGSERGGTDTQYF.

This clone showed up just a few times. CDR3 coding DNA: TGTGCCACCAGTGATTTCGGCTACGAGCAGTACTTC. As protein: CATSDFGYEQYF. V and J are TRBV24-1 and TRBJ2-7; D is undetermined. CDR1 and CDR2 (germline): KGHDR, SFDVKD. The V end lost 1 base, the J end lost 3 bases, and 3 bases lay between the germline ends. The CDR3 sequence is 12 residues long.

This chain uses TRBV27 with TRBJ1-1; TRBD1 matches at 8 bases. J lost 1 base, V lost 2 bases, and 0 bases had no gene match. The CDR3 runs 14 residues. Germline loops: CDR1 MNHEY, CDR2 SMNVEV (reference sequence). The CDR3: CASSLGTGNTEAFF. For the CDR3, the DNA is TGTGCCAGCAGTTTAGGGACAGGGAACACTGAAGCTTTCTTT.

The V call is TRBV5-1, the J call TRBJ1-5; 8 bases match TRBD1. The junction had 4 bases not matched to a gene; V was cut back by 4 bases and J by 7 bases. Germline CDR1 SGHRS, CDR2 YFSETQ. The CDR3 is 13 amino acids. CDR3 amino acids: CASSIGQGQPQHF. CDR3 sequence (DNA): TGCGCCAGCAGCATTGGACAGGGCCAGCCCCAGCATTTT.

This chain links TRBV1 with TRBJ2-4; TRBD1 was called by the table and not checked on the DNA. TRBV1 has pseudogene status. This CDR3 region has 24 residues. The CDR3 region has the DNA TGCACCAGCAGCCGGCCAAAGTTGGGTCCCGTTCACAGAACGACGAATCTAGCCAAAAACATTCAGTACTTC. Its translation: CTSSRPKLGPVHRTTNLAKNIQYF.

This clone came up once. This chain uses TRBV7-3 with TRBJ1-1; 7 positions agree with TRBD1. In germline, CDR1 is SGHTA, CDR2 FQGTGA. The trim removed 5 bases at V and 4 bases at J, leaving 4 bases unmatched. This CDR3 contains 13 residues. The CDR3 here is CASSLTGLTEAFF. Written as DNA, the CDR3 is TGTGCCAGCAGCCTGACAGGGCTCACTGAAGCTTTCTTT.

The chain links TRBV20-1 to TRBJ2-7, with no clear D. The V and J ends lost 6 bases and 1 base respectively, with 7 bases between them. The CDR3 spans 11 residues. Germline CDR1 DFQATT, CDR2 SNEGSKA (reference sequence). The CDR3 nucleotides read TGCAGTGCCCAGCGTTCCTACGAGCAGTACTTC. It is translated as CSAQRSYEQYF.

The chain joins TRBV7-9 to TRBJ1-5; D is unclear. The V end was cut by 6 bases, the J end by 5 bases, with 14 bases between. Germline assignment: CDR1 SEHNR and CDR2 FQNEAQ (reference sequence). The CDR3 is 14 residues long. CDR3 nucleotide sequence: TGTGCCAGCAGTCGGACCGGGAATGATCAGCCCCAGCATTTT. Translated, it gives CASSRTGNDQPQHF.

V and J are TRBV27 and TRBJ1-2, with 7 positions matching TRBD1. Germline lookup yields CDR1 MNHEY and CDR2 SMNVEV (reference sequence). The CDR3 consists of 18 residues. V was pared by 5 bases and J by 4 bases, with 19 bases of the junction left unmatched. Written as DNA, the CDR3 is TGTGCCAGCAGTGAGGCCGCTATTAAGGGGGACAGAATCTATGGCTACACCTTC. Its translation is CASSEAAIKGDRIYGYTF.

V gene TRBV30 combines with J gene TRBJ2-5; unclear D gene. The CDR3 is 14 residues long. V was trimmed by 4 bases and J by 1 base, leaving 13 bases between them. CDR1 GTSNPN and CDR2 SVGIG come from the germline V gene (reference sequence). CDR3 sequence reads: CAWTPPNSQETQYF. The CDR3 DNA sequence: TGTGCCTGGACCCCCCCAAATTCCCAAGAGACCCAGTACTTC.